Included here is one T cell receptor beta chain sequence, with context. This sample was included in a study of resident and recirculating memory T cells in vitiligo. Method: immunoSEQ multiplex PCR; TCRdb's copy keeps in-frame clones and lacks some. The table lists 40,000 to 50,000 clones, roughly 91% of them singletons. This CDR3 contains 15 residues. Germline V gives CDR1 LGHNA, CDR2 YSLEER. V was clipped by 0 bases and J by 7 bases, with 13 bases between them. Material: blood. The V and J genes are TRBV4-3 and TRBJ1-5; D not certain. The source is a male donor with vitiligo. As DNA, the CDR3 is TGCGCCAGCAGCCAAGATTATTCGGGAGCCCAGCCCCAGCATTTT. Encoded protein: CASSQDYSGAQPQHF.